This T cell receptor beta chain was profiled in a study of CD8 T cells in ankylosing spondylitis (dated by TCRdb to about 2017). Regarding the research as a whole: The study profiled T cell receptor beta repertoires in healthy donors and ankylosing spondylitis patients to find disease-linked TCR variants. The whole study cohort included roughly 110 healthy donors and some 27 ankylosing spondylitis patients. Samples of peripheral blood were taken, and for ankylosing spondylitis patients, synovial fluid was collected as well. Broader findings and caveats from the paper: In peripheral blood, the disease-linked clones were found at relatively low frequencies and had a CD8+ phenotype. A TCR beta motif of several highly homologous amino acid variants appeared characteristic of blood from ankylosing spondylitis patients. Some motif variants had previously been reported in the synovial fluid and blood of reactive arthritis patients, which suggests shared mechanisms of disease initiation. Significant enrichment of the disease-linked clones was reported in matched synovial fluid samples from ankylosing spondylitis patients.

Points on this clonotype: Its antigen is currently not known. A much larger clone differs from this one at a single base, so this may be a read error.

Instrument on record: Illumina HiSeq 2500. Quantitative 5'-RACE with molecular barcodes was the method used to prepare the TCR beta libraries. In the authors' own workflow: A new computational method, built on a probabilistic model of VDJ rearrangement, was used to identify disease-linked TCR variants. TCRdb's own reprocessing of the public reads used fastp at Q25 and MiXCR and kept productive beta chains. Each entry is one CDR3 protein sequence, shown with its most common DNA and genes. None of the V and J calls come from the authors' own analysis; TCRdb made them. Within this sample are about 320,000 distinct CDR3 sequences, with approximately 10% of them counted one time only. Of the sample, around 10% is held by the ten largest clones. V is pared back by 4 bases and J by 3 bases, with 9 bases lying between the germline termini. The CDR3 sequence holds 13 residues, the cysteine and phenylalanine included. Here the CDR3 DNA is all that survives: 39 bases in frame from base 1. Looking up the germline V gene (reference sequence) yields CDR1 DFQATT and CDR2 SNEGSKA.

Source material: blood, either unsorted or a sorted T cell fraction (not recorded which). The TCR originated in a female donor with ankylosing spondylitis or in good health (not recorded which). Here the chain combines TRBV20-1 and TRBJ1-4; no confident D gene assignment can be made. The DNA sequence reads TGCAGTGCTAAGCGGAGGCCTAATGAAAAACTGTTTTTT. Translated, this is CSAKRRPNEKLFF.